These 9 T cell receptor beta chains came from one sample sequenced in a study of blood T cells in healthy people across ages. For the second PCR, which ran for about 6 to 11 cycles, a sample-barcoded 5' primer and a J-beta primer mix were used. TCRdb redid the calling of the 5' RACE reads with MiXCR, one entry per CDR3 protein. The sample contains 700,000 to 950,000 distinct CDR3 sequences, approximately 39% of which appear only once. The sequencing input was blood. The receptors here all came from a woman aged 55-69 years in good health.

The chain couples TRBV7-6 to TRBJ2-2; D tentatively reads TRBD1 or TRBD2 (8 bases each). The CDR3 has 15 residues. Germline assignment: CDR1 SGHVS and CDR2 FNYEAQ. The CDR3 spells CATGGDRLNTGELFF. The CDR3 DNA is TGTGCGACGGGGGGGGACAGGCTGAACACCGGGGAGCTGTTTTTT.

This clonotype was seen a few times. The chain joins TRBV30 to TRBJ1-2, with TRBD1 matching over 7 bases. The V gene's germline CDR1 is GTSNPN and CDR2 SVGIG (reference sequence). The CDR3 consists of 15 residues. Trimming cost V 5 bases and J 7 bases; bases outside gene matches: 16. CDR3: CAWGIATGRMAGYTF. DNA for the CDR3: TGTGCCTGGGGGATCGCGACAGGGAGAATGGCTGGCTACACCTTC. Filled out from reference TRBV30 and TRBJ1-2, the complete variable domain reads SQTIHQWPATLVQPVGSPLSLECTVEGTSNPNLYWYRQAAGRGLQLLFYSVGIGQISSEVPQNLSASRPQDRQFILSSKKLLLSDSGFYLCAWGIATGRMAGYTFGSGTRLTVV.

This clonotype showed up just a few times. The chain has TRBV4-3 and TRBJ2-1; 11 nucleotides align to TRBD1. The CDR3 sequence is 15 residues long. The junction had 11 bases not matched to a gene; V was cut back by 3 bases and J by 13 bases. Germline V gene lookup returns CDR1 LGHNA and CDR2 YSLEER. CDR3 DNA sequence: TGCGCCAGCAGCCAGGGACAGGGGGTGGGGGAGACCCAGTTCTTC. This encodes CASSQGQGVGETQFF.

This clonotype was seen more than once but under ten times. This chain joins TRBV2 and TRBJ1-2; possible D gene TRBD1, 6 bases. V was trimmed by 2 bases and J by 3 bases, leaving 13 bases between them. The CDR3 is made up of 15 amino acids. Germline V CDR1 and CDR2: SNHLY, FYNNEI. For the CDR3, the DNA is TGTGCCAGCAGTGAAAGGGGGGCAGGGGACTATGGCTACACCTTC. Its protein product is CASSERGAGDYGYTF.

The genes are TRBV28 and TRBJ2-7, with TRBD2 matching 8 bases. Losses at the gene ends were 2 bases for V and 2 bases for J; bases not matched to a gene: 5. CDR3 length: 15 amino acids. Germline V CDR1 and CDR2: MDHEN, SYDVKM. CDR3 residues: CASSLGGRTPYEQYF. The DNA for the CDR3 is TGTGCCAGCAGTTTAGGCGGGAGGACCCCCTACGAGCAGTACTTC.

The chain employs TRBV3-1 and TRBJ2-7; unclear D gene. Germline V gene data show CDR1 as LGHDT and CDR2 as YNNKEL (reference sequence). V was shortened by 2 bases and J by 3 bases, with 8 bases between the two germline ends. CDR3 length: 13 amino acids. CDR3 sequence: CASSQILNYEQYF. CDR3 DNA: TGTGCCAGCAGCCAAATCTTGAACTACGAGCAGTACTTC.

CDR3 nucleotide sequence: TGTGCCAGCAGCTTGGAGGGGTACTCCTACGAGCAGTACTTC. Protein sequence: CASSLEGYSYEQYF. V and J are TRBV7-9 and TRBJ2-7; D perhaps matches TRBD2 (6 bases). Germline lookup yields CDR1 SEHNR and CDR2 FQNEAQ (reference sequence). Trimming removed 3 bases at V and 0 bases at J, with 9 bases between. This CDR3 spans 14 amino acids.

The CDR3 protein is CASSYGDSTDTQYF. CDR3 bases: TGTGCCAGCAGTTACGGGGATAGCACAGATACGCAGTATTTT. The chain uses TRBV6-5 and TRBJ2-3; D is uncertain. V lost 2 bases, J lost 0 bases, and 6 bases lay in between. Germline V gene lookup returns CDR1 MNHEY and CDR2 SVGAGI. The CDR3 runs 14 residues.

CDR3 loop: CSARLMGRKDAYNEQFF. In nucleotides, the CDR3 is TGCAGTGCTAGACTGATGGGCCGAAAGGATGCGTACAATGAGCAGTTCTTC. This sequence joins TRBV20-1 and TRBJ2-1, with unresolved D. The germline gives CDR1 DFQATT, CDR2 SNEGSKA (reference sequence). The CDR3 is 17 residues long. The V end lost 2 bases, the J end lost 4 bases, and 21 bases lay between the germline ends.